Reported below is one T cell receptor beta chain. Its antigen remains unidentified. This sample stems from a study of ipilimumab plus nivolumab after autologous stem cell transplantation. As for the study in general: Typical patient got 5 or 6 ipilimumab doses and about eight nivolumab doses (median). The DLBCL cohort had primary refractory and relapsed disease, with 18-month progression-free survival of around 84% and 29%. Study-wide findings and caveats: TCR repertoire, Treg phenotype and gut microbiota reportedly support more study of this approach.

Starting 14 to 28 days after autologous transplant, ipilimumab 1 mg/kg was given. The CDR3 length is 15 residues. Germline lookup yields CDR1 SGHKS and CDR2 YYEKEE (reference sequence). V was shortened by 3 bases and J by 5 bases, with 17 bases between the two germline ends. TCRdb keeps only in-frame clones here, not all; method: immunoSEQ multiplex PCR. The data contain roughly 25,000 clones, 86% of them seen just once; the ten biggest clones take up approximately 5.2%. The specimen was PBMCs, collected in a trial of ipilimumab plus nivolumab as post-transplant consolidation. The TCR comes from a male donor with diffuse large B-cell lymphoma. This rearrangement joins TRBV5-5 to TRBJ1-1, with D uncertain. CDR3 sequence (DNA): TGTGCCAGCAGCTCAATAGATGGACCTCGGACTGAAGCTTTCTTT. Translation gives CASSSIDGPRTEAFF.